The 26 T cell receptor beta chains in this list originate from one sample, sequenced in a study of blood T cell repertoires in COVID-19. Sequenced by immunoSEQ multiplex PCR; TCRdb stores in-frame clones only, minus some. The data contain around 110,000 clones, almost 85% of them singletons. Material for sequencing was peripheral blood. These receptors all come from a human donor in a cohort sampled during active COVID-19.

For the CDR3, the DNA is TGTGCCAGTAGTGTAGGGGGAGTAGCGGGGGCTAAGACCCAGTACTTC. It yields the protein CASSVGGVAGAKTQYF. This chain connects TRBV19 to TRBJ2-5; 9 nucleotides match TRBD2. The ends lost 5 bases at V and 6 bases at J; junction bases unmatched: 13. The CDR3 sequence is 16 residues long. Germline CDR1 and CDR2: LNHDA and SQIVND (reference sequence).

The gene calls are TRBV7-9 and TRBJ1-6, with 10 bases identical to TRBD1. CDR1 and CDR2 from the germline V gene are SEHNR and FQNEAQ (reference sequence). This CDR3 region has 15 residues. Trimming took 4 bases from V and 6 from J; bases not matched to a gene: 3. CDR3 coding DNA: TGTGCCAGCAGCTGGGGGACAGGGGCTAATTCACCCCTCCACTTT. As protein: CASSWGTGANSPLHF.

This clone was counted between two and nine times. V and J are TRBV4-1 and TRBJ2-1, with TRBD2 identical over 11 bases. Germline loops: CDR1 MGHRA, CDR2 YSYEKL. The junction had 3 bases not matched to a gene; V was cut back by 2 bases and J by 3 bases. This CDR3 comprises 16 residues. The CDR3 here is CASSQRTSGSYNEQFF. As DNA, the CDR3 is TGCGCCAGCAGCCAACGTACTAGCGGGAGCTACAATGAGCAGTTCTTC.

This rearrangement joins TRBV27 to TRBJ2-1; 10 nucleotides match TRBD2. The CDR3 consists of 16 residues. The germline V gene encodes CDR1 MNHEY and CDR2 SMNVEV (reference sequence). Unmatched junction bases numbered 4, after V lost 5 bases and J lost 0 bases. CDR3 amino acids: CASSTSSGSSYNEQFF. DNA for the CDR3: TGTGCCAGCAGTACCTCTAGCGGGAGCTCCTACAATGAGCAGTTCTTC.

The genes are TRBV4-3 and TRBJ2-3; tentatively, D is TRBD1 (6 bases). Germline V gene data show CDR1 as LGHNA and CDR2 as YSLEER. The CDR3 loop spans 14 amino acids. V was clipped by 10 bases and J by 0 bases, with 14 bases between them. The CDR3 spells CATGERGSTDTQYF. The CDR3 region has the DNA TGCGCCACTGGTGAGAGGGGGAGCACAGATACGCAGTATTTT.

The chain links TRBV4-1 to TRBJ1-4, with 9 nucleotides matching TRBD1. Germline V gene lookup returns CDR1 MGHRA and CDR2 YSYEKL. This CDR3 comprises 16 residues. The V and J ends lost 3 bases and 8 bases, in that order; junction bases with no gene match: 10. The CDR3 reads CASSQNSGTGSEKLFF. Written as DNA, the CDR3 is TGCGCCAGCAGCCAGAACTCCGGGACAGGGAGCGAAAAACTGTTTTTT.

The chain is built from TRBV25-1 and TRBJ2-3, with 8 bases fitting TRBD2. Unmatched junction bases numbered 6, after V lost 4 bases and J lost 0 bases. This CDR3 contains 16 residues. Germline CDR1 and CDR2: MGHDK and SYGVNS. The DNA of the CDR3 is TGTGCCAGCAGTGTCGGACTAGCAGTAAGCACAGATACGCAGTATTTT. Protein sequence: CASSVGLAVSTDTQYF.

This clone was seen a handful of times. The gene calls are TRBV7-3 and TRBJ2-1; 9 bases fit TRBD2. This CDR3 contains 15 residues. Germline CDR1 is SGHTA and CDR2 is FQGTGA. Germline trimming cut 4 bases from V and 0 bases from J; bases unmatched to any gene: 1. CDR3 in DNA: TGTGCCAGCAGCTATAGCGGGAGCTCCTACAATGAGCAGTTCTTC. Translation: CASSYSGSSYNEQFF. The complete variable domain, with remaining parts taken from reference TRBV7-3 and TRBJ2-1, reads GAGVSQTPSNKVTEKGKYVELRCDPISGHTALYWYRQSLGQGPEFLIYFQGTGAADDSGLPNDRFFAVRPEGSVSTLKIQRTERGDSAVYLCASSYSGSSYNEQFFGPGTRLTVL.

This clone is a singleton in its sample. V is TRBV18 and J is TRBJ2-1, with D perhaps matching TRBD2 (6 bases). CDR1 is KGHSH, CDR2 LQKENI, per germline. The CDR3 runs to 17 residues. Trimming pared 4 bases from V and 3 bases from J, leaving 19 bases between. CDR3 in DNA: TGTGCCAGCTCACGGCGTAGCGGACCTCTCTACTACAATGAGCAGTTCTTC. This encodes CASSRRSGPLYYNEQFF.

The chain is built from TRBV27 and TRBJ1-2; 7 positions match TRBD1. CDR1 is MNHEY and CDR2 is SMNVEV in the germline V gene (reference sequence). This CDR3 is built from 11 residues. Germline trimming cut 5 bases from V and 8 bases from J; bases unmatched to any gene: 2. CDR3 in DNA: TGTGCCAGCAGTCAGGGGGGAGGCTACACCTTC. It codes for CASSQGGGYTF.

J is TRBJ1-2 and V is TRBV28; 11 bases fit TRBD1. The CDR3 covers 11 residues. V lost 8 bases, J lost 10 bases, and 3 bases stayed unmatched. Germline CDR1 MDHEN, CDR2 SYDVKM. The DNA of the CDR3 is TGTGCCAGCGGGGGACAGGGGGTCTACACCTTC. It specifies CASGGQGVYTF.

The chain has TRBV2 and TRBJ2-3; 7 positions match TRBD2. The V and J ends lost 7 bases and 5 bases, in that order; junction bases with no gene match: 6. This CDR3 spans 13 amino acids. CDR1 and CDR2 (germline): SNHLY, FYNNEI. DNA of the CDR3: TGTGCCAGCACGACTAGCAGAGGAGATACGCAGTATTTT. Residues: CASTTSRGDTQYF.

The chain couples TRBV19 to TRBJ1-6; 10 bases are a match to TRBD1. CDR3 length equals 16 residues. Germline CDR1 is LNHDA and CDR2 is SQIVND (reference sequence). The V segment lost 3 bases and the J segment 10 bases; nucleotides outside the gene matches: 9. The CDR3 DNA sequence: TGTGCCAGTAGTATTACGAGGACAGGGGGTGCCTCACCCCTCCACTTT. It specifies CASSITRTGGASPLHF.

V gene TRBV28 combines with J gene TRBJ1-1; TRBD1 aligns across 9 bases. The CDR3 covers 14 residues. Germline CDR1 MDHEN, CDR2 SYDVKM. Germline trimming cut 6 bases from V and 0 bases from J; bases unmatched to any gene: 2. The CDR3 coding sequence is TGTGCCAGCAGCGGGACAGGGATGAACACTGAAGCTTTCTTT. Its translation is CASSGTGMNTEAFF.

This clone was observed a single time. The chain recombines TRBV24-1 with TRBJ2-5; TRBD2 agrees at 8 bases. Losses at the gene ends were 7 bases for V and 2 bases for J; bases not matched to a gene: 5. Germline V gene sequence: CDR1 KGHDR, CDR2 SFDVKD. CDR3 length: 14 amino acids. CDR3: CATRGSGGQETQYF. The CDR3 DNA reads TGTGCCACCAGAGGGTCGGGGGGGCAAGAGACCCAGTACTTC.

The chain uses TRBV3-1 (or the pseudogene TRBV3-2) and TRBJ1-1, with D possibly TRBD1 on 6 matching bases. The CDR3 sequence is 15 residues long. The V end lost 0 bases, the J end lost 4 bases, and 12 bases lay between the germline ends. The germline V gene has CDR1 LGHDT and CDR2 YNNKEL (reference sequence). CDR3 amino acids: CASSQESTGSTEAFF. DNA of the CDR3: TGTGCCAGCAGCCAAGAGTCCACAGGGTCCACTGAAGCTTTCTTT.

This clone was observed a single time. The rearrangement uses TRBV19 and TRBJ2-7; 13 bases match TRBD2. Trimming at V came to 5 bases and at J to 2 bases, leaving 6 bases not matched to a gene. Germline V gene lookup returns CDR1 LNHDA and CDR2 SQIVND (reference sequence). This CDR3 is built from 16 residues. CDR3 sequence reads: CASSLRTSGSPYEQYF. DNA for the CDR3: TGTGCCAGTAGTCTCCGGACTAGCGGGAGTCCCTACGAGCAGTACTTC.

The CDR3 nucleotides read TGTGCCACCAGTGACCCCGGGACTAGCGGGAGGAATGAGCAGTTCTTC. Protein sequence: CATSDPGTSGRNEQFF. This chain uses TRBV24-1 with TRBJ2-1, with TRBD2 identical over 15 bases. CDR3 length: 16 residues. Germline V gives CDR1 KGHDR, CDR2 SFDVKD. V lost 4 bases, J lost 7 bases, and 4 bases stayed unmatched.

The chain joins TRBV20-1 to TRBJ2-2; a weak D match, TRBD2 (5 bases). Germline CDR1 reads DFQATT; CDR2 reads SNEGSKA (reference sequence). V gave up 3 bases and J gave up 4 bases, with 9 bases separating them. The CDR3 spans 13 residues. The CDR3 nucleotides read TGCAGTGCTAGTTCCGCGGGCACCGGGGAGCTGTTTTTT. It encodes CSASSAGTGELFF.

The rearrangement joins TRBV4-1 to TRBJ2-1; 10 bases fit TRBD2. This CDR3 contains 15 residues. V lost 2 bases and J lost 4; bases outside the gene matches: 2. Looked up from germline, CDR1 is MGHRA and CDR2 is YSYEKL. The CDR3 spells CASSQSGREYNEQFF. CDR3 in DNA: TGCGCCAGCAGCCAAAGCGGGAGGGAATACAATGAGCAGTTCTTC.

The chain links TRBV5-1 to TRBJ1-2; TRBD1 aligns across 9 bases. V shed 4 bases and J 7 bases; nucleotides not matched to a gene: 8. CDR3 length: 14 amino acids. CDR1 is SGHRS and CDR2 is YFSETQ in the germline V gene. The CDR3 coding sequence is TGCGCCAGCAGCGTGTGGGACAGGGCGAGTGGCTACACCTTC. Protein: CASSVWDRASGYTF.

V and J are TRBV3-1 (or the pseudogene TRBV3-2) and TRBJ1-5, with D possibly being TRBD1 (6 bases). V was shortened by 6 bases and J by 3 bases, with 21 bases between the two germline ends. This CDR3 comprises 17 residues. Germline V gives CDR1 LGHDT, CDR2 YNNKEL (reference sequence). The CDR3 sequence: CASRLAGVGKNNQPQHF. The CDR3, as DNA: TGTGCCAGCAGGCTGGCAGGGGTTGGAAAAAACAATCAGCCCCAGCATTTT.

The DNA for the CDR3 is TGTGCCTGGGATCAACAGTCGAACACTGAAGCTTTCTTT. Amino acid sequence: CAWDQQSNTEAFF. The chain has TRBV30 and TRBJ1-1; D call uncertain. This CDR3 is built from 13 residues. The V gene's germline CDR1 is GTSNPN and CDR2 SVGIG (reference sequence). Trimming shortened V by 5 bases and J by 1 base, and 11 bases separated the two germline ends.

The table lists this clone with a few counts. The chain links TRBV7-9 to TRBJ2-2; 7 bases match TRBD1. J was trimmed by 4 bases and V by 6 bases; bases with no gene match: 8. The germline CDR1 and CDR2 sequences are SEHNR and FQNEAQ (reference sequence). CDR3 length: 15 amino acids. The CDR3 sequence is CASSIQGMVTGELFF. Written as DNA, the CDR3 is TGTGCCAGCAGTATACAGGGGATGGTCACCGGGGAGCTGTTTTTT.

The chain links TRBV2 to TRBJ1-1, with 12 positions matching TRBD1. Germline V gene data show CDR1 as SNHLY and CDR2 as FYNNEI. Trimming removed 6 bases from V and 1 base from J; junction bases left unmatched: 9. This CDR3 is built from 17 residues. The DNA for the CDR3 is TGTGCCAGCAGACCGGGACAGGGGGCTGTTAGGAACACTGAAGCTTTCTTT. Translated: CASRPGQGAVRNTEAFF.

CDR3 residues: CASSQLTETEAFF. In nucleotides, the CDR3 is TGCGCCAGCAGCCAACTAACAGAGACTGAAGCTTTCTTT. The chain is built from TRBV4-1 and TRBJ1-1; D remains ambiguous. The CDR3 runs to 13 residues. CDR1 is MGHRA, CDR2 YSYEKL, per germline. Trimming pared 2 bases from V and 5 bases from J, leaving 9 bases between.